Listed below are T cell receptor beta chains from one sample, sequenced in a study of siplizumab effects on memory and regulatory T cells. Generated by immunoSEQ multiplex PCR, the TCRdb table keeps only in-frame clones and is missing some. Here the sample spans over 65,000 clones, roughly 94% being singletons. The sequencing input was CD8+ T cells sorted from blood. All receptors derive from a human donor in good health. The CDR3 runs from the conserved cysteine through the conserved F or W. The order of the fields is V gene, D gene, J gene, clone size, CDR3 protein, CDR3 DNA. The D gene is left open where the match is weak. Expanded clones get a size class; other rows say once, few or many, or leave the size out.

v_call: TRBV7-3; d_call: TRBD1; j_call: TRBJ2-3; clone_size: .; cdr3_aa: CASSSQGGTDTQYF; cdr3_nt: TGTGCCAGCAGCTCTCAGGGGGGCACAGATACGCAGTATTTT
v_call: TRBV4-2; d_call: TRBD2; j_call: TRBJ2-3; clone_size: .; cdr3_aa: CASSQRVIGLGTSGTDTQYF; cdr3_nt: TGTGCCAGCAGCCAACGCGTAATCGGGCTGGGGACTAGCGGGACGGATACGCAGTATTTT
v_call: TRBV7-2; d_call: TRBD2; j_call: TRBJ2-3; clone_size: once; cdr3_aa: CASSATGTSGRAGDTQYF; cdr3_nt: TGTGCCAGCAGCGCAACCGGGACTAGCGGGAGGGCCGGAGATACGCAGTATTTT
v_call: TRBV27; d_call: .; j_call: TRBJ1-5; clone_size: .; cdr3_aa: CASSPISNQPQHF; cdr3_nt: TGTGCCAGCAGTCCCATCAGCAATCAGCCCCAGCATTTT
v_call: TRBV6-5; d_call: .; j_call: TRBJ1-2; clone_size: once; cdr3_aa: CASSLAGGANYGYTF; cdr3_nt: TGTGCCAGCAGTTTAGCCGGGGGAGCTAACTATGGCTACACCTTC
v_call: TRBV7-3; d_call: .; j_call: TRBJ2-5; clone_size: .; cdr3_aa: CASSPSERETQYF; cdr3_nt: TGTGCCAGCAGCCCTTCGGAACGGGAGACCCAGTACTTC
v_call: TRBV7-6; d_call: TRBD2; j_call: TRBJ2-1; clone_size: .; cdr3_aa: CASSLLPLSLGEGNYNEQFF; cdr3_nt: TGTGCCAGCAGCTTATTGCCCCTCTCTTTAGGGGAGGGGAACTACAATGAGCAGTTCTTC
v_call: TRBV7-6; d_call: .; j_call: TRBJ2-7; clone_size: .; cdr3_aa: CASSLAGTPTSYEQYF; cdr3_nt: TGTGCCAGCAGCTTAGCTGGGACACCCACATCCTACGAGCAGTACTTC
v_call: TRBV5-1; d_call: .; j_call: TRBJ1-5; clone_size: .; cdr3_aa: CASSFGGSNQPQHF; cdr3_nt: TGCGCCAGCAGCTTCGGGGGATCGAATCAGCCCCAGCATTTT
v_call: TRBV14; d_call: .; j_call: TRBJ2-5; clone_size: .; cdr3_aa: CASSQDDRELETQYF; cdr3_nt: TGTGCCAGCAGCCAAGATGATAGGGAACTAGAGACCCAGTACTTC
v_call: TRBV11-2; d_call: .; j_call: TRBJ1-2; clone_size: .; cdr3_aa: CASSPSRGNNYGYTF; cdr3_nt: TGTGCCAGCAGCCCCAGTCGGGGTAACAACTATGGCTACACCTTC
v_call: TRBV6-6; d_call: .; j_call: TRBJ2-3; clone_size: .; cdr3_aa: CASSAPRGRPDTQYF; cdr3_nt: TGTGCCAGCAGTGCCCCCCGAGGCCGCCCAGATACGCAGTATTTT
v_call: TRBV7-9; d_call: .; j_call: TRBJ2-1; clone_size: .; cdr3_aa: CASSSRLEAGTQFF; cdr3_nt: TGTGCCAGCAGCTCACGTCTCGAGGCAGGCACCCAGTTCTTC
v_call: TRBV9; d_call: .; j_call: TRBJ1-5; clone_size: .; cdr3_aa: CASSLGQGNNQPQHF; cdr3_nt: TGTGCCAGCAGCCTCGGGCAGGGAAACAATCAGCCCCAGCATTTT
v_call: TRBV27; d_call: TRBD2; j_call: TRBJ2-7; clone_size: .; cdr3_aa: CASSLHPSGSGNEQYF; cdr3_nt: TGTGCCAGCAGCTTACATCCTAGCGGGAGTGGAAACGAGCAGTACTTC
v_call: TRBV7-6; d_call: .; j_call: TRBJ2-7; clone_size: .; cdr3_aa: CASSLAGATYEQYF; cdr3_nt: TGTGCCAGCAGCTTAGCGGGAGCGACCTACGAGCAGTACTTC
v_call: TRBV2; d_call: TRBD1; j_call: TRBJ2-2; clone_size: .; cdr3_aa: CASSADRDRPITNTGELFF; cdr3_nt: TGTGCCAGCAGTGCTGACAGGGATCGCCCAATAACGAACACCGGGGAGCTGTTTTTT
v_call: TRBV11-2; d_call: TRBD2; j_call: TRBJ2-2; clone_size: .; cdr3_aa: CASSQPKIAGDTGELFF; cdr3_nt: TGTGCCAGCAGCCAACCTAAAATAGCGGGGGACACCGGGGAGCTGTTTTTT
v_call: TRBV5-4; d_call: .; j_call: TRBJ1-2; clone_size: .; cdr3_aa: CASSLAENYGYTF; cdr3_nt: TGTGCCAGCAGCTTGGCCGAGAACTATGGCTACACCTTC
v_call: TRBV7-2; d_call: TRBD2; j_call: TRBJ2-5; clone_size: .; cdr3_aa: CASSEYGTSQETQYF; cdr3_nt: TGTGCCAGCAGCGAATATGGGACTAGTCAAGAGACCCAGTACTTC
v_call: TRBV7-8; d_call: TRBD2; j_call: TRBJ2-5; clone_size: .; cdr3_aa: CASSFKRGLAGVPQETQYF; cdr3_nt: TGTGCCAGCAGCTTTAAGCGGGGACTAGCGGGAGTCCCCCAAGAGACCCAGTACTTC
v_call: TRBV6-5; d_call: .; j_call: TRBJ2-7; clone_size: .; cdr3_aa: CASSYSGGQYEQYF; cdr3_nt: TGTGCCAGCAGTTACTCGGGGGGACAGTACGAGCAGTACTTC
v_call: TRBV29-1; d_call: TRBD1; j_call: TRBJ2-7; clone_size: .; cdr3_aa: CSFSGTGPSSYEQYF; cdr3_nt: TGCAGCTTCTCCGGGACAGGGCCGAGCTCCTACGAGCAGTACTTC
v_call: TRBV5-6; d_call: .; j_call: TRBJ2-5; clone_size: .; cdr3_aa: CASSLSRGWETQYF; cdr3_nt: TGTGCCAGCAGCTTGTCCCGGGGGTGGGAGACCCAGTACTTC
v_call: TRBV27; d_call: .; j_call: TRBJ2-3; clone_size: .; cdr3_aa: CASSFYVPTESTDTQYF; cdr3_nt: TGTGCCAGCAGTTTCTACGTCCCTACAGAGAGCACAGATACGCAGTATTTT
v_call: TRBV30; d_call: .; j_call: TRBJ2-7; clone_size: once; cdr3_aa: CAWRILYSYEQYF; cdr3_nt: TGTGCCTGGAGGATACTTTACTCCTACGAGCAGTACTTC
v_call: TRBV6-5; d_call: .; j_call: TRBJ2-7; clone_size: .; cdr3_aa: CASSYSLRNDEQYF; cdr3_nt: TGTGCCAGCAGTTACTCGCTACGGAACGACGAGCAGTACTTC
v_call: TRBV29-1; d_call: .; j_call: TRBJ2-7; clone_size: .; cdr3_aa: CSVLGTASYEQYF; cdr3_nt: TGCAGCGTACTGGGGACGGCTTCCTACGAGCAGTACTTC
v_call: TRBV10-2; d_call: .; j_call: TRBJ2-7; clone_size: once; cdr3_aa: CASSGSWTYEQYF; cdr3_nt: TGCGCCAGCAGTGGGTCTTGGACCTACGAGCAGTACTTC
v_call: TRBV5-4; d_call: .; j_call: TRBJ2-1; clone_size: .; cdr3_aa: CASSSSNYNEQFF; cdr3_nt: TGTGCCAGCAGCTCCTCCAACTACAATGAGCAGTTCTTC
v_call: TRBV4-2; d_call: TRBD2; j_call: TRBJ2-7; clone_size: .; cdr3_aa: CASSQDWASGYSYEQYF; cdr3_nt: TGTGCCAGCAGCCAAGATTGGGCTAGCGGTTATTCCTACGAGCAGTACTTC
v_call: TRBV7-8; d_call: TRBD2; j_call: TRBJ2-7; clone_size: few; cdr3_aa: CASSLQREGYEQYF; cdr3_nt: TGTGCCAGCAGCTTACAGCGGGAGGGCTACGAGCAGTACTTC
v_call: TRBV12-5; d_call: .; j_call: TRBJ2-7; clone_size: .; cdr3_aa: CASGLVDRPDYEQYF; cdr3_nt: TGTGCTAGTGGTTTGGTAGATCGTCCAGATTACGAGCAGTACTTC
v_call: TRBV6-1; d_call: TRBD2; j_call: TRBJ2-7; clone_size: .; cdr3_aa: CASSDAPGTTNLYEQYF; cdr3_nt: TGTGCCAGCAGTGATGCCCCCGGGACTACCAACCTCTACGAGCAGTACTTC
v_call: TRBV4-1; d_call: TRBD1; j_call: TRBJ2-2; clone_size: once; cdr3_aa: CASSPMGQGTGELFF; cdr3_nt: TGCGCCAGCAGCCCTATGGGACAGGGGACCGGGGAGCTGTTTTTT
v_call: TRBV10-3; d_call: TRBD2; j_call: TRBJ2-5; clone_size: .; cdr3_aa: CAISSSGRRGGETQYF; cdr3_nt: TGTGCCATCAGCTCTAGCGGGAGGAGAGGCGGTGAGACCCAGTACTTC
v_call: TRBV6-5; d_call: TRBD2; j_call: TRBJ2-1; clone_size: .; cdr3_aa: CASSYVAGGSYNEQFF; cdr3_nt: TGTGCCAGCAGTTACGTAGCGGGAGGGTCCTACAATGAGCAGTTCTTC
v_call: TRBV6-1; d_call: TRBD2; j_call: TRBJ2-2; clone_size: .; cdr3_aa: CASGPGLAGFRELFF; cdr3_nt: TGTGCCAGCGGTCCGGGACTAGCGGGCTTTAGGGAGCTGTTTTTT
v_call: TRBV11-2; d_call: TRBD2; j_call: TRBJ2-1; clone_size: .; cdr3_aa: CASSSSGPYNEQFF; cdr3_nt: TGTGCCAGCAGCTCTAGCGGGCCATACAATGAGCAGTTCTTC
v_call: TRBV7-3; d_call: TRBD2; j_call: TRBJ2-3; clone_size: .; cdr3_aa: CASSLGTSVDTQYF; cdr3_nt: TGTGCCAGCAGCTTAGGGACTAGCGTAGATACGCAGTATTTT
v_call: TRBV19; d_call: TRBD1; j_call: TRBJ2-1; clone_size: .; cdr3_aa: CASSTGQGYYNEQFF; cdr3_nt: TGTGCCAGTAGTACGGGACAGGGGTATTACAATGAGCAGTTCTTC
v_call: TRBV27; d_call: TRBD2; j_call: TRBJ2-3; clone_size: .; cdr3_aa: CASSSIAGDYTDTQYF; cdr3_nt: TGTGCCAGCAGTTCCATAGCGGGGGACTACACAGATACGCAGTATTTT
v_call: TRBV15; d_call: .; j_call: TRBJ2-7; clone_size: .; cdr3_aa: CATSRDERTVTYEQYF; cdr3_nt: TGTGCCACCAGCAGAGATGAACGGACAGTTACCTACGAGCAGTACTTC
v_call: TRBV25-1; d_call: TRBD2; j_call: TRBJ2-1; clone_size: .; cdr3_aa: CASSEREREGLDEQFF; cdr3_nt: TGTGCCAGCAGTGAGCGAGAGCGGGAGGGCCTCGATGAGCAGTTCTTC
v_call: TRBV12-2; d_call: .; j_call: TRBJ2-2; clone_size: .; cdr3_aa: CASRLGGTNTGELFF; cdr3_nt: TGTGCAAGTCGCCTAGGCGGGACGAACACCGGGGAGCTGTTTTTT
v_call: TRBV5-1; d_call: .; j_call: TRBJ2-1; clone_size: .; cdr3_aa: CASSLGAYDEQFF; cdr3_nt: TGCGCCAGCAGCTTAGGGGCCTACGATGAGCAGTTCTTC
v_call: TRBV5-8; d_call: .; j_call: TRBJ2-1; clone_size: .; cdr3_aa: CASSPDSTYLGDEQFF; cdr3_nt: TGTGCCAGCAGCCCGGACTCGACCTACTTAGGCGATGAGCAGTTCTTC
v_call: TRBV5-6; d_call: TRBD2; j_call: TRBJ2-1; clone_size: .; cdr3_aa: CASSFGLAGELEQFF; cdr3_nt: TGTGCCAGCAGCTTCGGACTAGCGGGAGAATTAGAGCAGTTCTTC
v_call: TRBV27; d_call: .; j_call: TRBJ2-7; clone_size: .; cdr3_aa: CASSLSNSYEQYF; cdr3_nt: TGTGCCAGCAGTTTAAGCAACTCCTACGAGCAGTACTTC
v_call: TRBV5-8; d_call: TRBD1; j_call: TRBJ1-5; clone_size: .; cdr3_aa: CASSSWTGWDDNQPQHF; cdr3_nt: TGTGCCAGCAGCTCCTGGACAGGGTGGGACGATAATCAGCCCCAGCATTTT
v_call: TRBV4-1; d_call: TRBD2; j_call: TRBJ2-7; clone_size: .; cdr3_aa: CASSLSRGGIYEQYF; cdr3_nt: TGCGCCAGCAGCCTCTCCCGCGGGGGGATTTACGAGCAGTACTTC
v_call: TRBV13; d_call: TRBD2; j_call: TRBJ2-3; clone_size: .; cdr3_aa: CASSLSGSIADTQYF; cdr3_nt: TGTGCCAGCAGCCTTAGCGGGAGTATCGCAGATACGCAGTATTTT
v_call: TRBV4-1; d_call: .; j_call: TRBJ1-6; clone_size: .; cdr3_aa: CASSQIYQRGANNSPLHF; cdr3_nt: TGCGCCAGCAGCCAGATCTATCAGCGGGGCGCAAATAATTCACCCCTCCACTTT
v_call: TRBV28; d_call: .; j_call: TRBJ2-7; clone_size: few; cdr3_aa: CATHLAGRTYEQYF; cdr3_nt: TGTGCCACACATCTAGCAGGCAGGACCTACGAGCAGTACTTC
v_call: TRBV7-9; d_call: .; j_call: TRBJ2-3; clone_size: .; cdr3_aa: CASSSGWTEFTSTDTQYF; cdr3_nt: TGTGCCAGCAGCTCAGGCTGGACAGAGTTCACTAGCACAGATACGCAGTATTTT
v_call: TRBV2; d_call: .; j_call: TRBJ2-7; clone_size: .; cdr3_aa: CASSEKGRYEQYF; cdr3_nt: TGTGCCAGCAGTGAAAAGGGAAGGTACGAGCAGTACTTC
v_call: TRBV21-1; d_call: .; j_call: TRBJ2-3; clone_size: .; cdr3_aa: CASSTSGPKSTDTQYF; cdr3_nt: TGTGCCAGCAGCACGTCCGGACCCAAGAGCACAGATACGCAGTATTTT